This T cell receptor beta chain was captured by sequencing in a study of T cells in women clearing cervical HPV infection. Background on the study: Control women cleared a single incident HPV16 infection within 12 months. Case blood was drawn when the lesion was first found; control blood after infection became undetectable. HLA type could not be excluded as a confounder.

Study outcomes and limitations: CIN3+ cases had significantly higher TCR repertoire richness than controls, but evenness did not differ.

Of note for this clone: The antigen is undetermined. Read data end 3 residues before the CDR3 end; the end is taken from the germline J gene.

Germline-derived CDR1 and CDR2 are LNHDA and SQIVND (reference sequence). The germline V and J ends were trimmed by 5 bases and 5 bases, with 9 bases remaining between them. This CDR3 contains 12 residues. TCRdb keeps only in-frame clones here, not all; method: immunoSEQ multiplex PCR. Listed are roughly 34,000 clones; more than 6% falls within the top ten. The chain links TRBV19 to TRBJ1-1; TRBD1 might be the D (6 bases). This TCR was sampled from a woman between 18 and 70 years old with a cervical HPV16 infection that either progressed to CIN3+ or cleared (not recorded which). Material for sequencing was blood buffy coat. CDR3 sequence reads: CASSYTGTEAFF. The part of the CDR3 DNA that was read is TGTGCCAGTAGTTATACAGGGACTGAA. The variable domain in full, completed from reference TRBV19 and TRBJ1-1, reads DGGITQSPKYLFRKEGQNVTLSCEQNLNHDAMYWYRQDPGQGLRLIYYSQIVNDFQKGDIAEGYSVSREKKESFPLTVTSAQKNPTAFYLCASSYTGTEAFFGQGTRLTVV.